This is a list of T cell receptor beta chains from one sample in a study of shared clonotypes between healthy human individuals. Profiling relied on immunoSEQ multiplex PCR, and the TCRdb table lists in-frame clones only, not all of them. The table includes around 2,000,000 clones, roughly 94% detected once. The specimen sequenced was naive CD4+ T cells sorted from blood. The receptor set was obtained from a man aged 18 to 35 in good health. The CDR3 runs from the conserved cysteine through the conserved F or W. Each record gives: J gene, D gene, clone size, V gene, CDR3 DNA, CDR3 protein. D genes are given only for firm matches. Expanded clones are given a class, and other clones once, few, many or no size at all.

>TRBJ1-5|TRBD1|NA|TRBV7-6
TGTGCCAGCAGCAACGGACAGGGTCCTCAGCCCCAGCATTTT
CASSNGQGPQPQHF
>TRBJ2-3|TRBD2|NA|TRBV13
TGTGCCAGCAGCCCCAGGACTAGCGGGAGATGGGTAGATACGCAGTATTTT
CASSPRTSGRWVDTQYF
>TRBJ1-1|NA|NA|TRBV7-8
TGTGCCAGCAGCTTATCGTTCGGGGGAACTGAAGCTTTCTTT
CASSLSFGGTEAFF
>TRBJ1-2|TRBD1|NA|TRBV14
TGTGCCAGCAGCCATCCCGGGACAGGAGCATATGGCTACACCTTC
CASSHPGTGAYGYTF
>TRBJ2-3|NA|NA|TRBV10-3
TGTGCCCTCCAGCCTGGACCAAGCACAGATACGCAGTATTTT
CALQPGPSTDTQYF
>TRBJ1-1|TRBD1|NA|TRBV18
TGTGCCAGCTCACCATCTCTCACAGGGGACAAGAACACTGAAGCTTTCTTT
CASSPSLTGDKNTEAFF
>TRBJ2-1|TRBD2|NA|TRBV19
TGTGCCAGTCGTAAGACTAGCGGGAATGAGCAGTTCTTC
CASRKTSGNEQFF
>TRBJ2-2|TRBD2|NA|TRBV4-1
TGCGCCAGCAGCCAAGGGACTAGCGCGGGAGTAAGAACCGGGGAGCTGTTTTTT
CASSQGTSAGVRTGELFF
>TRBJ2-7|NA|few|TRBV28
TGTGCCAGCAGCCCTCAGGCCCTGAGCTCCTACGAGCAGTACTTC
CASSPQALSSYEQYF
>TRBJ1-6|NA|few|TRBV18
TGTGCCAGCTCACCAGGGGTCGATTCACCCCTCCACTTT
CASSPGVDSPLHF
>TRBJ2-2|NA|NA|TRBV2
TGTGCCAGCAGTGACAGGGAATACGGGGAGCTGTTTTTT
CASSDREYGELFF
>TRBJ2-5|TRBD1|NA|TRBV28
TGTGCCAGCAGTCCCACGACAGGGATTCAAGAGACCCAGTACTTC
CASSPTTGIQETQYF
>TRBJ2-3|TRBD2|once|TRBV6-5
TGTGCCAGCACCCGGACTAGCCCTACCACAGATACGCAGTATTTT
CASTRTSPTTDTQYF
>TRBJ2-3|TRBD2|NA|TRBV7-9
TGTGCCAGCAGCTCAGGACTAGCGGGGGCCCCGTCGCAGTATTTT
CASSSGLAGAPSQYF
>TRBJ2-3|NA|NA|TRBV7-2
TGTGCCAGCAGCTTAGACCCGGCGGATTCGCAGTATTTT
CASSLDPADSQYF
>TRBJ1-1|NA|once|TRBV9
TGTGCCAGCAGCGTCGCGGGGGCTCAGTACACTGAAGCTTTCTTT
CASSVAGAQYTEAFF
>TRBJ2-1|NA|NA|TRBV4-1
TGCGCCAGCAGCCACCCCCCACGGCGACCATCCTACAATGAGCAGTTCTTC
CASSHPPRRPSYNEQFF
>TRBJ2-7|NA|NA|TRBV5-8
TGTGCCAGCAGCTACGGACCAGGGAGGCTCTACGAGCAGTACTTC
CASSYGPGRLYEQYF
>TRBJ2-2|NA|NA|TRBV5-1
TGCGCCAGCAGCCCGTCCCTTCCGAACACCGGGGAGCTGTTTTTT
CASSPSLPNTGELFF
>TRBJ2-7|NA|NA|TRBV19
TGTGCCAGTAGTATGGGACTGGGAACCGAGCAGTACTTC
CASSMGLGTEQYF
>TRBJ2-2|NA|NA|TRBV6-1
TGTGCCAGCAGTGAACTGGGACGAACCGGGGAGCTGTTTTTT
CASSELGRTGELFF
>TRBJ2-7|TRBD2|NA|TRBV7-7
TGTGCTAACAGGTTCCGAGGTTGCGGGGGGTACGAGCAGTACTTC
CANRFRGCGGYEQYF
>TRBJ1-2|NA|once|TRBV30
TGTGCCTGGAGTAGGGGGATTAAGGCTGCCTATGGCTACACCTTC
CAWSRGIKAAYGYTF
>TRBJ1-3|NA|NA|TRBV4-1
TGCGCCAGCAGCCAAGGAGGGTTCGGAAACACCATATATTTT
CASSQGGFGNTIYF
>TRBJ1-4|TRBD1|NA|TRBV5-1
TGCGCCAGCAGCGAGTCCGGGACAGGGAATGAAAAACTGTTTTTT
CASSESGTGNEKLFF
>TRBJ2-7|NA|NA|TRBV6-5
TGTGCCAGCAGTTACTCGATCGGTACCCCGTACTACGAGCAGTACTTC
CASSYSIGTPYYEQYF
>TRBJ2-5|NA|once|TRBV11-2
TGTGCCAGCAGCTTAGAGCGGACTCCGGGGATGGAGACCCAGTACTTC
CASSLERTPGMETQYF
>TRBJ1-1|NA|NA|TRBV6-5
TGTGCCAGCGCCAGGTGGGGCACTGAAGCTTTCTTT
CASARWGTEAFF
>TRBJ2-7|NA|NA|TRBV5-5
TGTGCCAGCAGATTTCAGGCTAGGGCAGGGTCCTACGAGCAGTACTTC
CASRFQARAGSYEQYF
>TRBJ2-5|TRBD2|NA|TRBV6-1
TGTGCCAGCAGTGAAAGGGCGGGGGGGCGTGAGACCCAGTACTTC
CASSERAGGRETQYF
>TRBJ2-6|NA|NA|TRBV28
TGTGCCAGCAGTCCCTCCCCCGGGCTAACTGGGGCCAACGTCCTGACTTTC
CASSPSPGLTGANVLTF
>TRBJ1-2|NA|NA|TRBV30
TGTGCCTGGAGTCCCAGGACCGATCCTTGGGGCTACACCTTC
CAWSPRTDPWGYTF
>TRBJ2-3|NA|NA|TRBV5-4
TGTGCCAGCAGCGCAACCAACACAGATACGCAGTATTTT
CASSATNTDTQYF
>TRBJ2-2|TRBD1|NA|TRBV6-5
TGTGCCAGCAACCTAAGGACAGGGGGAGCCGGGGAGCTGTTTTTT
CASNLRTGGAGELFF
>TRBJ2-5|NA|NA|TRBV15
TGTGCCACCAGCAGAGCTTACTTCCAAGAGACCCAGTACTTC
CATSRAYFQETQYF
>TRBJ1-1|TRBD1|NA|TRBV30
TGTGCCTGGAGTTACAGGGGAAACACTGAAGCTTTCTTT
CAWSYRGNTEAFF
>TRBJ2-3|NA|NA|TRBV5-1
TGCGCCAGCAGCATACAGGGAAACACAGATACGCAGTATTTT
CASSIQGNTDTQYF
>TRBJ2-5|TRBD1|NA|TRBV29-1
TGCAGCGCTGTCCCGGGACAGGGTAGGGAGACCCAGTACTTC
CSAVPGQGRETQYF
>TRBJ2-7|TRBD1|NA|TRBV27
TGTGCCAGCAGCCTCTACAGGGGACCCTACGAGCAGTACTTC
CASSLYRGPYEQYF
>TRBJ2-3|NA|NA|TRBV21-1
TGTGCCAGCAGTAAAAGGGGAGGAGGGAAGGGGCAAAGAGATACGCAGTATTTT
CASSKRGGGKGQRDTQYF
>TRBJ2-1|NA|NA|TRBV7-2
TGTGCCAGCAGCTTAGTTGGGGGCAATGAGCAGTTCTTC
CASSLVGGNEQFF
>TRBJ2-1|TRBD2|NA|TRBV9
TGTGCCAGCAGCGTAGCTGGACTAGGGTTCTATGAGCAGTTCTTC
CASSVAGLGFYEQFF
>TRBJ2-7|NA|NA|TRBV6-5
TGTGCCAGCAGTTTAGGACTGGCTTCCGAGCAGTACTTC
CASSLGLASEQYF
>TRBJ2-7|TRBD1|NA|TRBV6-1
TGTGCCAGCAACGACAGGGCACTTACCTACGAGCAGTACTTC
CASNDRALTYEQYF
>TRBJ1-5|TRBD1|once|TRBV28
TGTGCCAGCACCAACGACAGGGGCTATCAGCCCCAGCATTTT
CASTNDRGYQPQHF
>TRBJ1-5|NA|NA|TRBV10-3
TGTGCCATCAGGATAAAATCGCCCCAGCATTTT
CAIRIKSPQHF
>TRBJ2-7|NA|NA|TRBV6-4
TGTGCCAGCAGAACAGGGTGGGCCTCCTACGAGCAGTACTTC
CASRTGWASYEQYF
>TRBJ2-1|NA|NA|TRBV5-6
TGTGCCAGCAGCTTGGGGGGGAGCCACAATGAGCAGTTCTTC
CASSLGGSHNEQFF
>TRBJ2-7|NA|NA|TRBV27
TGTGCCAGCAGTTTAGCCCGGACTGAGTGGTCCTACGAGCAGTACTTC
CASSLARTEWSYEQYF
>TRBJ2-5|TRBD2|NA|TRBV9
TGTGCCAGCAGCCTAGCGGGGGGCCAGACCCAGTACTTC
CASSLAGGQTQYF
>TRBJ1-2|TRBD1|NA|TRBV4-1
TGCGCCAGCAGCCTAACCCAGGGGACAGGGGCCGGAGACTACACCTTC
CASSLTQGTGAGDYTF